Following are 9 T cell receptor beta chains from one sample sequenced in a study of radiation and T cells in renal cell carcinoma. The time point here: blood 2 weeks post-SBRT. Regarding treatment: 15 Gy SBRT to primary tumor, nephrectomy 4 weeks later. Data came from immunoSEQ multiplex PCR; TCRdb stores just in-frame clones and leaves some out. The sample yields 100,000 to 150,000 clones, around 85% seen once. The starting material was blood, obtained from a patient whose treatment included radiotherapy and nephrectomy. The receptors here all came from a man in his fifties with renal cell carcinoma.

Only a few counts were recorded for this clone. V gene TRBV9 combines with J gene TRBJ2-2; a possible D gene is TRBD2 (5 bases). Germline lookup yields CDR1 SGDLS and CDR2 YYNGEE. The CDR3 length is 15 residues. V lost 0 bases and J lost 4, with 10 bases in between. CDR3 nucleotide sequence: TGTGCCAGCAGCGTAGCCGGGAATCCCACCGGGGAGCTGTTTTTT. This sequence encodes CASSVAGNPTGELFF. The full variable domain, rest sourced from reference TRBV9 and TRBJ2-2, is DSGVTQTPKHLITATGQRVTLRCSPRSGDLSVYWYQQSLDQGLQFLIQYYNGEERAKGNILERFSAQQFPDLHSELNLSSLELGDSALYFCASSVAGNPTGELFFGEGSRLTVL.

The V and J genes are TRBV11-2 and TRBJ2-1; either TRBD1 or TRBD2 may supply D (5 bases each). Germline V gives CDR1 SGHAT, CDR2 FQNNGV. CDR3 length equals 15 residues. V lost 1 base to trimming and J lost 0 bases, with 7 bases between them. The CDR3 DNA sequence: TGTGCCAGCAGCTTAGGGGGGAGCTCCTACAATGAGCAGTTCTTC. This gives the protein CASSLGGSSYNEQFF.

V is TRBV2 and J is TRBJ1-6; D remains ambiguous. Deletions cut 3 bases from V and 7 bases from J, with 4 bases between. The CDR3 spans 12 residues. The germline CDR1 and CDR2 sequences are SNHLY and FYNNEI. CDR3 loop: CASSDTNSPLHF. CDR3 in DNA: TGTGCCAGCAGTGACACCAATTCACCCCTCCACTTT.

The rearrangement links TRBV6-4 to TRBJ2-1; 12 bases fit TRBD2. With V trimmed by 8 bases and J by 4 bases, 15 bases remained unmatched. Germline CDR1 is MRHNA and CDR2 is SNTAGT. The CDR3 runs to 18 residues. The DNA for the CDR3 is TGTGCCAGCGGCAACAGGCTAGCGGGAGGGCCTACGTACAATGAGCAGTTCTTC. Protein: CASGNRLAGGPTYNEQFF.

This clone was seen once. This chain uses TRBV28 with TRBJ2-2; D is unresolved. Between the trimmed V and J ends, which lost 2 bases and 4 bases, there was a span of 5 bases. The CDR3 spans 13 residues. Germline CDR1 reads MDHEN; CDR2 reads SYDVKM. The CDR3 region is CASSLTATGELFF. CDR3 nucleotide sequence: TGTGCCAGCAGTTTAACGGCCACCGGGGAGCTGTTTTTT.

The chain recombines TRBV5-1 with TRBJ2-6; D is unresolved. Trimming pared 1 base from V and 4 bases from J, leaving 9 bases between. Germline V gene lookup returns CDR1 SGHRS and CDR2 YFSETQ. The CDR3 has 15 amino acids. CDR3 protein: CASSLLVWGANVLTF. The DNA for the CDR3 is TGCGCCAGCAGCTTGTTGGTTTGGGGGGCCAACGTCCTGACTTTC.

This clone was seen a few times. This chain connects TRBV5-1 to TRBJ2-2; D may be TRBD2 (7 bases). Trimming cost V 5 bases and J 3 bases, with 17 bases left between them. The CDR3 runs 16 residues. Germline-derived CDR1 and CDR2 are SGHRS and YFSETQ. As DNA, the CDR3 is TGCGCCAGCAGTTTGAGGACGGGGGGCGACACCGGGGAGCTGTTTTTT. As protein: CASSLRTGGDTGELFF.

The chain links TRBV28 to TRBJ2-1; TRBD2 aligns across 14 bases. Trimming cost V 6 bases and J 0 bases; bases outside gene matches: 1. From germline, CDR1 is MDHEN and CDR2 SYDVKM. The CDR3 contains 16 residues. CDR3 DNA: TGTGCCAGCAGGGGACTAGCGGGAGTCTCCTACAATGAGCAGTTCTTC. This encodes CASRGLAGVSYNEQFF. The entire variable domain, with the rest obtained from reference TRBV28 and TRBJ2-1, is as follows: DVKVTQSSRYLVKRTGEKVFLECVQDMDHENMFWYRQDPGLGLRLIYFSYDVKMKEKGDIPEGYSVSREKKERFSLILESASTNQTSMYLCASRGLAGVSYNEQFFGPGTRLTVL.

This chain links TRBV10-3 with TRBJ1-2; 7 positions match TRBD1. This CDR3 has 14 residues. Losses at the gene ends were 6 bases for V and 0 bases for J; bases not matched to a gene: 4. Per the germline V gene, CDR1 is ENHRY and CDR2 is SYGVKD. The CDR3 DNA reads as TGTGCCATCAGGACAGGGTTAGCTAACTATGGCTACACCTTC. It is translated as CAIRTGLANYGYTF.